This T cell receptor beta chain originates from a study of T cells expressing NK-cell markers. No DNA is given; TCRdb re-called the 5' RACE reads and lists each CDR3 protein once. This listing includes about 390,000 distinct CDR3 sequences. The CDR3 runs to 16 residues. Germline V gene lookup returns CDR1 MGHRA and CDR2 YSYEKL. The chain combines TRBV4-1 with TRBJ2-1; TCRdb picks TRBD1, but there is no DNA to check that call. Sample: blood T cells: a sorted CD56 or NKG2C T cell subset, CD4+ or CD8+ T cells, or bulk PBMC T cells (not recorded which). The receptor's source is a woman between 45 and 65 years old in good health. The CDR3 here is CASYDNPGTAHGEQFF.